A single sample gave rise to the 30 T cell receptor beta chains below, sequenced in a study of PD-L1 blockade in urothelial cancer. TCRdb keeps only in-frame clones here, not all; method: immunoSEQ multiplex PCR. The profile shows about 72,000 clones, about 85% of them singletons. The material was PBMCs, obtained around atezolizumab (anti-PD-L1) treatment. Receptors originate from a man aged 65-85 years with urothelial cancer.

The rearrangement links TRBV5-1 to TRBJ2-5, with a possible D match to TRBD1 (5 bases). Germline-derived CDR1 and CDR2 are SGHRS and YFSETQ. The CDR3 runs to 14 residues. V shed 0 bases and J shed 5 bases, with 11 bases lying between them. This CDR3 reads CASSLEGVGETQYF. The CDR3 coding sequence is TGCGCCAGCAGCTTGGAAGGGGTCGGGGAGACCCAGTACTTC.

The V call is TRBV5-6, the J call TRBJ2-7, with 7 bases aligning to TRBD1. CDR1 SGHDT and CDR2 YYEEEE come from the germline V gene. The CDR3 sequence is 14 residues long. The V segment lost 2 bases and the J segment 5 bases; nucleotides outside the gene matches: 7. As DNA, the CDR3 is TGTGCCAGCAGCTTTACAGACAGGGTCCACGAGCAGTACTTC. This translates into CASSFTDRVHEQYF.

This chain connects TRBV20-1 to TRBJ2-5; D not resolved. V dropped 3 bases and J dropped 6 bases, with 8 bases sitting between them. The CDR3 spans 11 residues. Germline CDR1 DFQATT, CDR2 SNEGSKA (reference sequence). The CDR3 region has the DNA TGCAGTGCTAGGATGGGCCAGACCCAGTACTTC. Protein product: CSARMGQTQYF.

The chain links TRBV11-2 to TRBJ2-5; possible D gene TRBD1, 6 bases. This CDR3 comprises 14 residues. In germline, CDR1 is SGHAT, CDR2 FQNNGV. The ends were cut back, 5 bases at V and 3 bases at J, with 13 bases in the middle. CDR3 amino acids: CASSPRPGEETQYF. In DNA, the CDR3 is TGTGCCAGCAGCCCCCGACCAGGGGAAGAGACCCAGTACTTC.

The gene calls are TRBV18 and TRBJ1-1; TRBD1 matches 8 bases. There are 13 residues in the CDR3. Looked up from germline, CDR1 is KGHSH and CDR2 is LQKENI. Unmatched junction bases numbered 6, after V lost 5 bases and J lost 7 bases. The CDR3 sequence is CASSFGTGDEAFF. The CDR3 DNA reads TGTGCCAGCTCATTTGGGACAGGCGATGAAGCTTTCTTT.

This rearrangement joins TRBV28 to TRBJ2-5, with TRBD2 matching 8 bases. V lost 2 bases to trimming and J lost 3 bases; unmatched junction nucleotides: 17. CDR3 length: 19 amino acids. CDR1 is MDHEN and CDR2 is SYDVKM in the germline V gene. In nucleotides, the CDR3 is TGTGCCAGCAGTTTACTGATGGGATTAGCGGGAATGGGGGAAGAGACCCAGTACTTC. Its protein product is CASSLLMGLAGMGEETQYF.

DNA for the CDR3: TGTGCTAGTGGTAACCCCGGGGACAGCCCCTACGAGCAGTACTTC. Translated: CASGNPGDSPYEQYF. The V and J genes are TRBV12-5 and TRBJ2-7, with 7 bases identical to TRBD1. The CDR3 has 15 residues. Trimming took 5 bases from V and 2 from J; bases not matched to a gene: 9. In germline, CDR1 is LGHNT, CDR2 FRNRAP.

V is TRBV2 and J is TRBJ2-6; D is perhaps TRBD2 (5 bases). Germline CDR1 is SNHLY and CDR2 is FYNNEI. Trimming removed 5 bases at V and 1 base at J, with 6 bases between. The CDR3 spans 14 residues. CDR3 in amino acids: CASSRGSGANVLTF. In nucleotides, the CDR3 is TGTGCCAGCAGTAGAGGGTCTGGGGCCAACGTCCTGACTTTC.

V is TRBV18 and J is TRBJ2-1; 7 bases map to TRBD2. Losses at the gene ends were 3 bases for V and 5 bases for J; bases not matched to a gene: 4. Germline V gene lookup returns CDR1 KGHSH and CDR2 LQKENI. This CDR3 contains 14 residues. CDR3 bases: TGTGCCAGCTCACCGACTAGCTACCACAATGAGCAGTTCTTC. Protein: CASSPTSYHNEQFF.

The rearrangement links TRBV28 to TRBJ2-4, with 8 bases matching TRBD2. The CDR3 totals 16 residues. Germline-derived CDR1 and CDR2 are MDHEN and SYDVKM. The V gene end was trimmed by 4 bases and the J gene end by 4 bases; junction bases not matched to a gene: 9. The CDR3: CASSYRPGGEKNIQYF. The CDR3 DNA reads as TGTGCCAGCAGTTACAGACCGGGGGGGGAAAAAAACATTCAGTACTTC.

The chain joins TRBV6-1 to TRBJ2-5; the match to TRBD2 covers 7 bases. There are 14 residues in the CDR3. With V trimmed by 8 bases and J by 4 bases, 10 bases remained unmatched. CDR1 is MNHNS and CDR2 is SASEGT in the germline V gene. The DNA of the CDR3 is TGTGCCAGCCGCTGGCGGGAGAACTTAGAGACCCAGTACTTC. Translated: CASRWRENLETQYF.

The CDR3 DNA is TGTGCCACCTCGCGGGTGGTCGGCACAGATACGCAGTATTTT. It yields the protein CATSRVVGTDTQYF. The chain is built from TRBV19 and TRBJ2-3, with D perhaps TRBD2 (5 bases). The CDR3 runs to 14 residues. Germline CDR1 reads LNHDA; CDR2 reads SQIVND (reference sequence). V was shortened by 10 bases and J by 1 base, with 15 bases between the two germline ends.

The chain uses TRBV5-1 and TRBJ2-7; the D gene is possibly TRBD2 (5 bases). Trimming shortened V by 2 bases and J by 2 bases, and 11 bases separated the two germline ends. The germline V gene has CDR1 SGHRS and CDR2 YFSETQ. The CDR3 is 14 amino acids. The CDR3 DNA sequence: TGCGCCAGCAGCTTAGGACTGGATCCCTACGAGCAGTACTTC. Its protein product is CASSLGLDPYEQYF.

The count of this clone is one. CDR3 amino acids: CASSYSIWTGTHEQFF. For the CDR3, the DNA is TGTGCCAGCAGTTACTCGATTTGGACAGGGACCCATGAGCAGTTCTTC. The chain carries TRBV6-5 and TRBJ2-1, with 8 nucleotides matching TRBD1. V shed 0 bases and J 8 bases; nucleotides not matched to a gene: 9. Germline V gives CDR1 MNHEY, CDR2 SVGAGI. The CDR3 contains 16 residues.

CDR3 DNA sequence: TGTGCCAGTAGTATCTCTTCGTCGAGGGCGCTCGAGCAGTACTTC. Translated, it gives CASSISSSRALEQYF. The chain uses TRBV19 and TRBJ2-7; a possible D gene is TRBD2 (5 bases). This CDR3 is built from 15 residues. Germline assignment: CDR1 LNHDA and CDR2 SQIVND (reference sequence). Trimming shortened V by 3 bases and J by 6 bases, and 18 bases separated the two germline ends.

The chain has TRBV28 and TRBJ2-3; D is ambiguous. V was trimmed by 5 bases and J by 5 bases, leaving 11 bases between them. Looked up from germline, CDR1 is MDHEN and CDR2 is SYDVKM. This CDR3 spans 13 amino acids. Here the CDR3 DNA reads TGTGCCAGCAGTCCACCCAGAATAGATACGCAGTATTTT. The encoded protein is CASSPPRIDTQYF.

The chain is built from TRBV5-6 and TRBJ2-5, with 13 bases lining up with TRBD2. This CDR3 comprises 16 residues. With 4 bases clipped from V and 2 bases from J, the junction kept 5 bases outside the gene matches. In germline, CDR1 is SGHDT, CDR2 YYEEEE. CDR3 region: CASSRGLAGWQETQYF. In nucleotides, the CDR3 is TGTGCCAGCAGCCGGGGACTAGCGGGGTGGCAAGAGACCCAGTACTTC.

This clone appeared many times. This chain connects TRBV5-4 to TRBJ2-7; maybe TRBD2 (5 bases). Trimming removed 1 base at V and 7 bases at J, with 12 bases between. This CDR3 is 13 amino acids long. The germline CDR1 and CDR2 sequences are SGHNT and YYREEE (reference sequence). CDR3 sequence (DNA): TGTGCCAGCAGCTTGATCCAAGGCGGGGAGCAGTACTTC. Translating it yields CASSLIQGGEQYF. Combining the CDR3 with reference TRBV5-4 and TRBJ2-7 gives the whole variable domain ETGVTQSPTHLIKTRGQQVTLRCSSQSGHNTVSWYQQALGQGPQFIFQYYREEENGRGNFPPRFSGLQFPNYSSELNVNALELDDSALYLCASSLIQGGEQYFGPGTRLTVT.

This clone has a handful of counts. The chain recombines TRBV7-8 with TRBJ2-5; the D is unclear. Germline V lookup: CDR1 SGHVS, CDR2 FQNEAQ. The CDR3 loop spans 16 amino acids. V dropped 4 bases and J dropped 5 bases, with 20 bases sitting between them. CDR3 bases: TGTGCCAGCAGCTCCTACCCGACTTGGAGCGAGGAGACCCAGTACTTC. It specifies CASSSYPTWSEETQYF.

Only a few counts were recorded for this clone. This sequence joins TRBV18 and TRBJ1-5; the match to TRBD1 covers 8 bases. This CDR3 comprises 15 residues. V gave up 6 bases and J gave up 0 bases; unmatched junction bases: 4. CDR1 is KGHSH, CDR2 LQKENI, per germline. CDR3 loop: CASSRTGNSNQPQHF. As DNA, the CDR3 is TGTGCCAGCTCCCGGACAGGGAATAGCAATCAGCCCCAGCATTTT. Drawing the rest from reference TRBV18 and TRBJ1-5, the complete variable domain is NAGVMQNPRHLVRRRGQEARLRCSPMKGHSHVYWYRQLPEEGLKFMVYLQKENIIDESGMPKERFSAEFPKEGPSILRIQQVVRGDSAAYFCASSRTGNSNQPQHFGDGTRLSIL.

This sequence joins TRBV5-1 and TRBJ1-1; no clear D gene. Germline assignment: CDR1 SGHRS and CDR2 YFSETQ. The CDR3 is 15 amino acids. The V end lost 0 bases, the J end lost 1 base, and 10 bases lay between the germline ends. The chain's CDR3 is CASSLALRGNTEAFF. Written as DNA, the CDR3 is TGCGCCAGCAGCTTGGCTTTACGGGGGAACACTGAAGCTTTCTTT.

CDR3 sequence reads: CASRAEGTSPYQFF. The CDR3 DNA is TGTGCCAGCAGAGCCGAGGGAACTAGCCCTTATCAGTTCTTC. The chain uses TRBV6-1 and TRBJ2-1; possible D gene TRBD2, 6 bases. The V gene lost 6 bases and the J gene lost 13 bases, with 22 bases spanning the gap. CDR3 length: 14 residues. The V gene's germline CDR1 is MNHNS and CDR2 SASEGT.

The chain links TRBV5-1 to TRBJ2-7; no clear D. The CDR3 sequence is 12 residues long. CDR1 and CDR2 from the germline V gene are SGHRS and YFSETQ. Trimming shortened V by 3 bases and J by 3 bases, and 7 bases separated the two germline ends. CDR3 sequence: CASSWSGYEQYF. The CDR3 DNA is TGCGCCAGCAGCTGGTCGGGCTACGAGCAGTACTTC.

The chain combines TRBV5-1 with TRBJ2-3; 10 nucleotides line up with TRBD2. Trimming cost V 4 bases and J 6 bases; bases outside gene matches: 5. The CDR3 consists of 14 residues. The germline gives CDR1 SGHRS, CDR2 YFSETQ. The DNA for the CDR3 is TGCGCCAGCAGCCTAGCGGGAGTCCGGGATACGCAGTATTTT. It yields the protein CASSLAGVRDTQYF.

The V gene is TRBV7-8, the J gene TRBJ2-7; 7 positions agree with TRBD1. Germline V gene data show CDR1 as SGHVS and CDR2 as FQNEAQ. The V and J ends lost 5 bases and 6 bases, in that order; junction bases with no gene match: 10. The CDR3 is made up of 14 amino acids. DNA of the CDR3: TGTGCCAGCAGCACGGGACAGTCAACCACCGAGCAGTACTTC. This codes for CASSTGQSTTEQYF.

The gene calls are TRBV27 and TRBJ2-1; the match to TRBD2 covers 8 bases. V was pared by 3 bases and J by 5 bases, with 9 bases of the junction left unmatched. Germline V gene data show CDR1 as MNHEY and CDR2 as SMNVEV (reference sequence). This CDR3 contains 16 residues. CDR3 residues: CASSFLTSGPHNEQFF. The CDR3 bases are TGTGCCAGCAGTTTCCTTACTAGCGGCCCCCACAATGAGCAGTTCTTC.

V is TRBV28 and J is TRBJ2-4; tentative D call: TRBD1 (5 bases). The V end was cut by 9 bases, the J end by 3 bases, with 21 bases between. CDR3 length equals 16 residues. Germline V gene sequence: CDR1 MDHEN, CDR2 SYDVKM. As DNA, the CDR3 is TGTGCCAGTACTTCGTATGAAGGGGCAGGCAAAAACATTCAGTACTTC. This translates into CASTSYEGAGKNIQYF.

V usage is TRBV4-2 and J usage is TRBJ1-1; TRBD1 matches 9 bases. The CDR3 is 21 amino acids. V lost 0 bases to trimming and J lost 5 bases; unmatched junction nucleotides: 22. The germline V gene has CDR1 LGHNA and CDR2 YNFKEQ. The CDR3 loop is CASSQDGLSSSWGQGRTEAFF. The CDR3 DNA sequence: TGTGCCAGCAGCCAAGACGGCCTCTCCTCATCGTGGGGACAGGGACGTACTGAAGCTTTCTTT.

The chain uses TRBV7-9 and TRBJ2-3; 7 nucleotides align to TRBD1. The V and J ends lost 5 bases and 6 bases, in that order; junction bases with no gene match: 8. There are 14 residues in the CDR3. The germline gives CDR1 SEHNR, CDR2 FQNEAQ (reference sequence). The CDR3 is CASSPRGQADTQYF. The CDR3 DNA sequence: TGTGCCAGCAGCCCGAGGGGGCAGGCTGATACGCAGTATTTT.

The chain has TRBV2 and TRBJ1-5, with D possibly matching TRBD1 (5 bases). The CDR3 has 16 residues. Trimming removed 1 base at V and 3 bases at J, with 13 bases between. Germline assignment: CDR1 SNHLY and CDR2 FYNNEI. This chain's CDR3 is CASSEGGRRDNQPQHF. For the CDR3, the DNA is TGTGCCAGCAGTGAAGGGGGACGGAGGGACAATCAGCCCCAGCATTTT.